The 16 T cell receptor beta chains below were found in one sample sequenced in a study of blood T cell repertoires in COVID-19. The assay was immunoSEQ multiplex PCR, and TCRdb's table has in-frame clones only and misses some. The sample has about 530,000 clones; 85% to 90% are singletons. Source material: peripheral blood. Source of these receptors: a woman between 50 and 59 years old with COVID-19, enrolled during active disease.

The chain uses TRBV7-9 and TRBJ1-1; D ambiguous. The CDR3 extends over 11 amino acids. The germline V gene has CDR1 SEHNR and CDR2 FQNEAQ (reference sequence). Trimming shortened V by 8 bases and J by 1 base, and 5 bases separated the two germline ends. CDR3 coding DNA: TGTGCCAGCGTTAGGAACACTGAAGCTTTCTTT. This translates into CASVRNTEAFF.

The chain employs TRBV30 and TRBJ1-1; D not certain. The CDR3 length is 15 residues. The germline CDR1 and CDR2 sequences are GTSNPN and SVGIG (reference sequence). Trimming removed 0 bases from V and 3 bases from J, with 14 bases in between. DNA for the CDR3: TGTGCCTGGAGTGTAGCCCGTGGAGGGTACACTGAAGCTTTCTTT. Amino acid sequence: CAWSVARGGYTEAFF. Supplemented by reference TRBV30 and TRBJ1-1, the full variable domain reads SQTIHQWPATLVQPVGSPLSLECTVEGTSNPNLYWYRQAAGRGLQLLFYSVGIGQISSEVPQNLSASRPQDRQFILSSKKLLLSDSGFYLCAWSVARGGYTEAFFGQGTRLTVV.

The chain joins TRBV7-2 to TRBJ1-5; 9 nucleotides agree with TRBD1. Germline loops: CDR1 SGHTA, CDR2 FQGNSA. The V segment lost 4 bases and the J segment 16 bases; nucleotides outside the gene matches: 8. There are 12 residues in the CDR3. The CDR3: CASSSTGTGLHF. The CDR3, as DNA: TGTGCCAGCAGCTCGACCGGGACAGGGCTTCATTTT.

The chain employs TRBV6-5 and TRBJ1-5, with 7 bases identical to TRBD1. The CDR3 contains 14 residues. Germline values: CDR1 MNHEY, CDR2 SVGAGI. V shed 6 bases and J 6 bases; nucleotides not matched to a gene: 8. The chain's CDR3 is CASSTDRRSQPQHF. The CDR3 DNA is TGTGCCAGCAGCACGGACAGGAGGAGTCAGCCCCAGCATTTT.

The rearrangement joins TRBV5-5 to TRBJ1-6; 8 nucleotides align to TRBD1. The CDR3 is 14 amino acids. The ends lost 5 bases at V and 10 bases at J; junction bases unmatched: 8. CDR1 SGHKS and CDR2 YYEKEE come from the germline V gene (reference sequence). As DNA, the CDR3 is TGTGCCAGCAGTTTTGACAGGGGTGGATCACCCCTCCACTTT. The encoded protein is CASSFDRGGSPLHF.

The chain is built from TRBV5-1 and TRBJ1-1; D is unresolved. Germline lookup yields CDR1 SGHRS and CDR2 YFSETQ. The CDR3 runs 15 residues. Between the trimmed V and J ends, which lost 0 bases and 2 bases, there was a span of 11 bases. The CDR3 coding sequence is TGCGCCAGCAGCTTGGCAGCGGTGGCAAACACTGAAGCTTTCTTT. Encoded protein: CASSLAAVANTEAFF.

The rearrangement uses TRBV19 and TRBJ1-4; D possibly corresponds to TRBD1 (5 bases). This CDR3 has 13 residues. V shed 5 bases and J shed 8 bases, with 12 bases lying between them. Germline V CDR1 and CDR2: LNHDA, SQIVND (reference sequence). CDR3 loop: CASSRGEVEKLFF. CDR3 DNA: TGTGCCAGTAGTCGGGGGGAGGTCGAAAAACTGTTTTTT.

The chain combines TRBV7-2 with TRBJ1-3, with D maybe TRBD1 (6 bases). CDR3 length equals 14 residues. V gave up 6 bases and J gave up 1 base, with 10 bases separating them. Per germline, CDR1 SGHTA and CDR2 FQGNSA. CDR3 protein: CASRLQGSGNTIYF. In DNA form, the CDR3 reads TGTGCCAGCAGGCTCCAGGGGTCTGGAAACACCATATATTTT.

The chain is built from TRBV7-3 and TRBJ2-2; TRBD2 aligns across 10 bases. The V segment lost 2 bases and the J segment 4 bases; nucleotides outside the gene matches: 4. The CDR3 has 16 residues. Germline values: CDR1 SGHTA, CDR2 FQGTGA. CDR3 nucleotides: TGTGCCAGCAGCTTAGGCCTAGCGGGGGTCACCGGGGAGCTGTTTTTT. Translated, it gives CASSLGLAGVTGELFF.

The chain has TRBV24-1 and TRBJ2-3; unclear D gene. CDR1 and CDR2 from the germline V gene are KGHDR and SFDVKD. V was cut by 8 bases and J by 12 bases, with 20 bases left in between. CDR3 length: 13 residues. This CDR3 reads CATTPTVRESQYF. For the CDR3, the DNA is TGTGCCACCACTCCTACAGTACGTGAATCACAGTATTTT.

The sample holds one count of this clone. The chain joins TRBV11-2 to TRBJ1-1; 7 nucleotides align to TRBD1. This CDR3 spans 15 amino acids. Germline CDR1 reads SGHAT; CDR2 reads FQNNGV. V lost 5 bases and J lost 5; bases outside the gene matches: 11. CDR3: CASSLPAGGWTEAFF. The CDR3 DNA follows: TGTGCCAGCAGCCTCCCTGCAGGGGGTTGGACTGAAGCTTTCTTT.

This clone occurred once. Additional DNA sequences in this sample encode the identical CDR3. The genes are TRBV6-1 and TRBJ1-2, with D tentatively TRBD1 (5 bases). The CDR3 is 16 residues long. Germline V CDR1 and CDR2: MNHNS, SASEGT. Between the trimmed V and J ends, which lost 1 base and 0 bases, there was a span of 12 bases. This chain's CDR3 is CASSEGGGDSNYGYTF. CDR3 nucleotide sequence: TGTGCCAGCAGTGAAGGGGGCGGGGATTCTAACTATGGCTACACCTTC.

The V and J genes are TRBV5-4 and TRBJ2-1; D might be TRBD2 (7 bases). Trimming removed 4 bases from V and 0 bases from J, with 14 bases in between. The germline V gene has CDR1 SGHNT and CDR2 YYREEE (reference sequence). This CDR3 spans 16 amino acids. The CDR3 region has the DNA TGTGCCAGCAGCCCCGGGGGGCGGGGCTCCTACAATGAGCAGTTCTTC. It codes for CASSPGGRGSYNEQFF.

The CDR3 DNA sequence: TGTGCCAGCAGCCCTCGGGAACGGGACGAGCAGTACTTC. It is translated as CASSPRERDEQYF. V and J are TRBV9 and TRBJ2-7; D perhaps matches TRBD2 (5 bases). CDR1 and CDR2 from the germline V gene are SGDLS and YYNGEE. The CDR3 sequence is 13 residues long. Trimming cost V 4 bases and J 5 bases, with 13 bases left between them.

The J gene is TRBJ2-1, the V gene TRBV3-1 (or the pseudogene TRBV3-2); 8 positions agree with TRBD2. Trimming cost V 0 bases and J 3 bases; bases outside gene matches: 1. The CDR3 is 15 residues long. Per germline, CDR1 LGHDT and CDR2 YNNKEL (reference sequence). The CDR3 nucleotides read TGTGCCAGCAGCCAAGAGCTAGCGGGCTACAATGAGCAGTTCTTC. This translates into CASSQELAGYNEQFF.

CDR3 sequence reads: CATTADFGNTEAFF. The CDR3 DNA is TGTGCCACCACCGCTGACTTCGGGAACACTGAAGCTTTCTTT. The chain combines TRBV15 with TRBJ1-1; D gene unclear. CDR1 is LNHNV, CDR2 YYDKDF, per germline (reference sequence). The CDR3 is made up of 14 amino acids. The V end lost 7 bases, the J end lost 1 base, and 13 bases lay between the germline ends.